This TCR beta chain was sequenced during a study of blood T cell repertoires in COVID-19. Study summary: The United States, Italy and Spain supplied acute and convalescent COVID-19 samples.

Only in-frame clones appear in the TCRdb table, and some are missing; sequencing was by immunoSEQ multiplex PCR. The sample yields some 150,000 clones, around 81% seen once. The V gene end was trimmed by 0 bases and the J gene end by 7 bases; junction bases not matched to a gene: 10. Germline-derived CDR1 and CDR2 are LGHNA and YNFKEQ. This CDR3 region has 17 residues. The sequencing sample was made of peripheral blood. This TCR was recovered from a human donor with acute or convalescent COVID-19. The donor label of this sample is uncertain. This chain uses TRBV4-2 with TRBJ2-2; TRBD2 agrees at 8 bases. CDR3 residues: CASSQEYAGGAFGELFF. The CDR3 DNA follows: TGTGCCAGCAGCCAAGAGTATGCCGGGGGGGCCTTCGGGGAGCTGTTTTTT.